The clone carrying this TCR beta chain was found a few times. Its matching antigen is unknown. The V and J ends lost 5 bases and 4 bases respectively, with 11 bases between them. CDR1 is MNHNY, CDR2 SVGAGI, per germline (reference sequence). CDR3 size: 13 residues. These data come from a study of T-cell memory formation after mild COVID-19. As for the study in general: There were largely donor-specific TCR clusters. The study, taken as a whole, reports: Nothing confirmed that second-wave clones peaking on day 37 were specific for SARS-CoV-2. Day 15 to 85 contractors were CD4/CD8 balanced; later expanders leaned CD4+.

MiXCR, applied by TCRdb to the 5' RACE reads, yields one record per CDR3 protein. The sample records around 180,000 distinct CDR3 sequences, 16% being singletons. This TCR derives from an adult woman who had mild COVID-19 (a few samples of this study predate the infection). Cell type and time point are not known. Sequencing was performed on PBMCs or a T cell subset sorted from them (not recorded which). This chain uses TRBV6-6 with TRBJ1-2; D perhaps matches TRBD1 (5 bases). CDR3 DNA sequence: TGTGCCAGCAGTCTAGGGGTAGGCTATGGCTACACCTTC. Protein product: CASSLGVGYGYTF.